This TCR beta chain was sequenced in a study of T cell responses to AZD1222 COVID-19 vaccine (dated by TCRdb to the early 2020s). Study-level background: A total of under 250 trial participants underwent TCR sequencing, of whom 207 had received two doses of AZD1222 and some 25 had received two doses of the MenACWY control vaccine. Trial participants were enrolled into age subgroups of 18-55, 56-69 and 70-plus years, which contained around 140, 26 and 57 TCR-sequenced participants, respectively. What the work shows at the level of the full study, not this receptor alone: Spike-specific TCR breadth and depth rose significantly after two AZD1222 doses compared with day 0 and with MenACWY recipients. Conclusions about previously exposed vaccinees are limited, since just a handful of AZD1222 recipients were seropositive for SARS-CoV-2 at baseline. Because no day 14 peak-response samples were available, repertoires were characterized only after the peak T cell response. Participants were mostly white British and included more females than males, and it was suggested by the authors that clonal diversity may have been underestimated. In the small 56-69-year group, the increase in depth fell short of significance, most likely because of low power. Vaccine-associated CD4 TCRs spanned the whole spike protein, with dominant responses in regions 160-218 and 743-854. Reportedly, almost half of the unique spike-specific TCRs recognized epitopes lying outside the regions that are mutated in the B.1.351 and B.1.1.7 variants.

The time point label on this specimen signifies: about 28 days (+/-7) after the second vaccine dose. AZD1222 recipients whose second dose came at about 4 weeks and those whose second dose came at about 12 weeks were combined into one group, since spike-specific TCR depth and breadth did not differ between the two schedules. Samples from vaccinated people were obtained from the UK trials COV001 and COV002, which included a single-blind randomized controlled phase 2/3 trial of AZD1222 (ChAdOx1 nCoV-19) in healthy adults. For TCRbeta chain sequencing, PBMC samples were collected from trial participants at day 0 and at day 28 after the second dose. The CDR3 regions of human TCRbeta chains were analyzed by immunosequencing. The authors' pipeline ran thus. Repertoire TCRs were matched against a reference library of SARS-CoV-2-specific TCRs generated with the MIRA antigen-specificity platform. Breadth was defined as the fraction of unique TCRs that were SARS-CoV-2-associated, and depth was defined as the fraction of total T cells that were SARS-CoV-2-associated. Each spike-specific TCR was assigned to its reactive spike region and to a CD4 or CD8 class using the MIRA data. Log10-transformed breadth and depth values were compared by one-way ANOVA with Sidak's multiple comparisons tests. Held by TCRdb, this immuneACCESS table contains in-frame sequences only and omits some clones. Under half of the omission traces to an unresolved V gene where checked; the cause of the rest is unknown. For V, J and clone size, that table is used; D and trimming come from the DNA. For this sample the table gives tens of thousands of clones, of which around 80% were detected only once. The ten largest clones take up 5% of the sample.

As regards this clone: Its recognized antigen is unknown. One base away there is no much larger clone; base qualities are not given.

Trimming costs V 4 bases and J 5 bases, and their ends lie 11 bases apart. Looking up the germline V gene (reference sequence) yields CDR1 LNHDA and CDR2 SQIVND. The CDR3 runs 13 amino acids, cysteine and phenylalanine included. CDR3 DNA only is kept here, 39 bases in frame from base 1. The rearranged chain carries TRBV19 and TRBJ2-5, with no confidently assigned D gene. The sample in question was peripheral blood, obtained 28 days after the second AZD1222 dose. The receptor was derived from an adult who received the AZD1222 COVID-19 vaccine. The DNA sequence is TGTGCCAGTAGTAGTGGGGTCAGGGAGACCCAGTACTTC. Its protein product is CASSSGVRETQYF.